This TCR beta chain was identified during a study of cytomegalovirus exposure and HLA in healthy donors. Study observations and caveats: TCR beta sequences reportedly predicted the HLA-A and HLA-B alleles of most subjects accurately. The study designated some 180 TCR beta chains cytomegalovirus-associated. DRB1 had the most TCR associations and HLA-C the fewest, a later analysis found, with rates varying by HLA locus.

The germline CDR1 and CDR2 sequences are SGHRS and YFSETQ. CDR3 length: 14 amino acids. Germline trimming cut 4 bases from V and 4 bases from J; bases unmatched to any gene: 5. This clone was seen a handful of times. Its antigen remains unidentified. The PCR ran on 60 Vbeta and 13 Jbeta primers. Measured with immunoSEQ multiplex PCR; TCRdb has only the in-frame clones, and not every one. The repertoire consists of about 270,000 clones, with around two thirds occurring once and the leading ten covering under 3%. The TCR was taken from a female donor in good health and CMV-seronegative. Sequencing was done on a sample of PBMCs. The chain recombines TRBV5-1 with TRBJ1-2; 9 nucleotides agree with TRBD1. In nucleotides, the CDR3 is TGCGCCAGCAGCCAGGGACAGGGACCCTATGGCTACACCTTC. It codes for CASSQGQGPYGYTF.